This record looks at one TCR beta chain sequence and its context. Its antigen is not identified. The sample is drawn from a study of vaccination and CD4 T cells after COVID-19. In the study overall: Two Hispanic individuals were among six male and four female convalescent patients. Study-level points and caveats: The study found median SARS-CoV-2-reactive clonotypes rising from roughly 19 to 38, not significantly.

Trimming removed 3 bases at V and 3 bases at J, with 9 bases between. The V gene's germline CDR1 is LNHDA and CDR2 SQIVND (reference sequence). The CDR3 sequence is 13 residues long. The study sequenced cultured CD4+ T cell DNA using the Oncomine TCR Beta short-read assay. Each CDR3 protein is one row after TCRdb ran MiXCR on the PCR reads. There are some 8,400 distinct CDR3 sequences in the sample; around 33% occur only once, and approximately 29% lies in the top ten. Treatment in this sample: approximately 11-day PBMC culture with coronavirus spike peptide pools or control peptides (ViraFEST assay).

This chain uses TRBV19 with TRBJ2-7; D may be TRBD1 (6 bases). The sample comprised cultured CD4+ T cells from blood. This TCR came from a human donor with COVID-19. Here the CDR3 DNA reads TGTGCCAGTAGTATTGAAGGGGGCTACGAGCAGTACTTC. This codes for CASSIEGGYEQYF.